A single sample gave rise to the 28 T cell receptor beta chains below, sequenced in a study of blood T cell repertoires in COVID-19 (dated by TCRdb to between 2020 and 2021). The library was built by means of the immunoSEQ multiplex PCR assay. TCRdb took over this immuneACCESS table, retaining in-frame rearrangements with V and J assigned. Such tables are incomplete; in checked studies, under half of the missing clones stem from an unresolved V gene, and the remainder is unexplained. The sample has 180,000 or so clones on record, approximately 81% of them singletons. The leading ten clones occupy approximately 14% of the sample. Sequencing was performed on peripheral blood. The receptor source for this set is a woman in her 70s with COVID-19, enrolled during active disease.

This clone has a single count. The gene calls are TRBV30 and TRBJ1-6; D not certain. Trimming removed 3 bases from V and 0 bases from J, with 9 bases in between. The CDR3 has 15 residues. From germline, CDR1 is GTSNPN and CDR2 SVGIG (reference sequence). The CDR3 region has the DNA TGTGCCTGGAGAGAGATGAGCTCCTATAATTCACCCCTCCACTTT. Its translation: CAWREMSSYNSPLHF.

The chain carries TRBV5-5 and TRBJ1-5, with no clear D. The CDR3 covers 16 residues. Per germline, CDR1 SGHKS and CDR2 YYEKEE (reference sequence). The V end was cut by 0 bases, the J end by 6 bases, with 16 bases between. The chain's CDR3 is CASSLVGVERLQPQHF. In DNA form, the CDR3 reads TGTGCCAGCAGCTTGGTTGGGGTGGAGCGGCTTCAGCCCCAGCATTTT. The variable domain in full, completed from reference TRBV5-5 and TRBJ1-5, reads DAGVTQSPTHLIKTRGQQVTLRCSPISGHKSVSWYQQVLGQGPQFIFQYYEKEERGRGNFPDRFSARQFPNYSSELNVNALLLGDSALYLCASSLVGVERLQPQHFGDGTRLSIL.

This chain uses TRBV6-5 with TRBJ2-2; no clear D gene. The CDR3 length is 13 residues. Germline V lookup: CDR1 MNHEY, CDR2 SVGAGI. V dropped 7 bases and J dropped 8 bases, with 14 bases sitting between them. The CDR3: CASKASAPGELFF. As DNA, the CDR3 is TGTGCCAGCAAAGCCAGCGCGCCAGGGGAGCTGTTTTTT.

The chain uses TRBV7-8 and TRBJ2-2; tentative D call: TRBD1 (6 bases). Looked up from germline, CDR1 is SGHVS and CDR2 is FQNEAQ. The CDR3 has 16 amino acids. The germline V and J ends were trimmed by 5 bases and 4 bases, with 17 bases remaining between them. In DNA, the CDR3 is TGTGCCAGCAGCCTAAACAGGGAAAGTAGCACCGGGGAGCTGTTTTTT. It yields the protein CASSLNRESSTGELFF.

The J gene is TRBJ1-1, the V gene TRBV28; D not certain. Trimming left V 3 bases short and J 2 bases short, with 10 bases between. Germline V CDR1 and CDR2: MDHEN, SYDVKM. This CDR3 has 14 residues. CDR3 loop: CASSFPSPNTEAFF. DNA of the CDR3: TGTGCCAGCAGTTTCCCCTCCCCTAACACTGAAGCTTTCTTT.

In DNA, the CDR3 is TGTGCCAGCAGCTTGCTAGCGGGAACTACCTACGAGCAGTACTTC. It codes for CASSLLAGTTYEQYF. The chain employs TRBV11-2 and TRBJ2-7, with 9 nucleotides matching TRBD2. V dropped 3 bases and J dropped 2; count of bases not matched to a gene: 5. The CDR3 is 15 amino acids. Per the germline V gene, CDR1 is SGHAT and CDR2 is FQNNGV.

The V and J genes are TRBV5-1 and TRBJ1-3; possible D gene TRBD1, 6 bases. The CDR3 is made up of 15 amino acids. Trimming left V 5 bases short and J 1 base short, with 13 bases between. From germline, CDR1 is SGHRS and CDR2 YFSETQ. The DNA for the CDR3 is TGCGCCAGCAGACCAGGGGTACAGTCTGGAAACACCATATATTTT. This encodes CASRPGVQSGNTIYF.

The V and J genes are TRBV28 and TRBJ1-2; the match to TRBD1 covers 7 bases. Germline values: CDR1 MDHEN, CDR2 SYDVKM. J lost 0 bases, V lost 2 bases, and 6 bases had no gene match. This CDR3 has 16 amino acids. The CDR3 nucleotides read TGTGCCAGCAGTTTACCGAGGGGGCTGACTAACTATGGCTACACCTTC. Translated: CASSLPRGLTNYGYTF.

The V call is TRBV10-3, the J call TRBJ2-7; D perhaps matches TRBD2 (6 bases). The CDR3 loop spans 13 amino acids. Germline CDR1 ENHRY, CDR2 SYGVKD. V was shortened by 1 base and J by 2 bases, with 6 bases between the two germline ends. CDR3 coding DNA: TGTGCCATCAGTGAGTGGGGGGCCTACGAGCAGTACGTC. Translated: CAISEWGAYEQYV.

The gene calls are TRBV3-1 (or the pseudogene TRBV3-2) and TRBJ1-2; no clear D gene. The CDR3 covers 13 residues. CDR1 LGHDT and CDR2 YNNKEL come from the germline V gene (reference sequence). Trimming stripped 0 bases from V and 4 bases from J, with 6 bases between. CDR3: CASSQEAVYGYTF. In nucleotides, the CDR3 is TGTGCCAGCAGCCAAGAGGCGGTCTATGGCTACACCTTC.

The chain carries TRBV7-2 and TRBJ2-7; 13 nucleotides line up with TRBD2. The length of the CDR3 is 18 residues. The germline V gene encodes CDR1 SGHTA and CDR2 FQGNSA. The junction had 8 bases not matched to a gene; V was cut back by 1 base and J by 2 bases. The CDR3, as DNA: TGTGCCAGCAGCTTAGTATTGGGGGGACTAGCGGGAACCTACGAGCAGTACTTC. Translation: CASSLVLGGLAGTYEQYF.

The DNA of the CDR3 is TGTGCCAGCCGATTGGGGGCCGGTCAGCCCCAGCATTTT. Residues: CASRLGAGQPQHF. This chain joins TRBV6-5 and TRBJ1-5; D is perhaps TRBD1 (6 bases). The CDR3 sequence is 13 residues long. Per germline, CDR1 MNHEY and CDR2 SVGAGI. V dropped 8 bases and J dropped 6 bases, with 14 bases sitting between them.

This rearrangement joins TRBV6-5 to TRBJ2-5; D is undetermined. This CDR3 region has 13 residues. V was clipped by 5 bases and J by 2 bases, with 9 bases between them. Germline CDR1 is MNHEY and CDR2 is SVGAGI. This CDR3 reads CASSPRFQETQYF. The DNA for the CDR3 is TGTGCCAGCAGTCCACGGTTTCAAGAGACCCAGTACTTC.

This chain joins TRBV25-1 and TRBJ2-3; possible D gene TRBD1, 6 bases. Germline assignment: CDR1 MGHDK and CDR2 SYGVNS. The CDR3 extends over 13 amino acids. V lost 8 bases, J lost 2 bases, and 11 bases lay in between. The CDR3 nucleotides are TGTGCCAGCTCCCGGACAGTCACAGATACGCAGTATTTT. Residues: CASSRTVTDTQYF.

In its sample, this clone was seen many times. The rearrangement joins TRBV18 to TRBJ2-7; TRBD1 agrees at 7 bases. This CDR3 region has 13 residues. V shed 1 base and J 6 bases; nucleotides not matched to a gene: 3. Looked up from germline, CDR1 is KGHSH and CDR2 is LQKENI. The CDR3 here is CASSPQTGFEQYV. The CDR3 nucleotides are TGTGCCAGCTCACCACAGACAGGGTTCGAGCAGTACGTC.

The V and J genes are TRBV6-2 or TRBV6-3 and TRBJ1-5, with 7 nucleotides matching TRBD1. This CDR3 region has 15 residues. The germline V gene has CDR1 MNHEY and CDR2 SVGEGT. V lost 2 bases to trimming and J lost 5 bases; unmatched junction nucleotides: 6. CDR3 DNA sequence: TGTGCCAGCAGTTACGATGGACAGGCCCATCAGCCCCAGCATTTT. This sequence encodes CASSYDGQAHQPQHF.

In its sample, this clone was seen once. The rearrangement joins TRBV2 to TRBJ2-1; 11 nucleotides align to TRBD2. Germline-derived CDR1 and CDR2 are SNHLY and FYNNEI. This CDR3 is 16 amino acids long. V shed 6 bases and J 6 bases; nucleotides not matched to a gene: 10. In nucleotides, the CDR3 is TGTGCCAGCAGCCCCGACGGTAGCGGGAGGGCCAATGAGCAGTTCTTC. Protein: CASSPDGSGRANEQFF.

The chain is built from TRBV24-1 and TRBJ1-2; D is ambiguous. The CDR3 contains 13 residues. V lost 5 bases and J 4 bases, leaving 10 bases between the germline ends. Looked up from germline, CDR1 is KGHDR and CDR2 is SFDVKD. The CDR3 nucleotides are TGTGCCACCAGTGTAGCAGACCGCTATGGCTACACCTTC. Translated: CATSVADRYGYTF.

V and J are TRBV28 and TRBJ1-2, with a tentative D call TRBD1 (5 bases). CDR3 length: 12 residues. Germline V gene sequence: CDR1 MDHEN, CDR2 SYDVKM. V lost 5 bases and J 6 bases, leaving 10 bases between the germline ends. DNA for the CDR3: TGTGCCAGCAGTCCAGGACATAATGGCTACACCTTC. Translation gives CASSPGHNGYTF.

This sequence joins TRBV28 and TRBJ1-1; 7 bases line up with TRBD1. Germline assignment: CDR1 MDHEN and CDR2 SYDVKM. Trimming at V came to 6 bases and at J to 10 bases, leaving 17 bases not matched to a gene. CDR3 size: 15 residues. The CDR3 spells CASRLPGQAARGAFF. The CDR3 nucleotides read TGTGCCAGCAGATTACCCGGACAGGCCGCCCGTGGAGCTTTCTTT.

The gene calls are TRBV14 and TRBJ2-1; 7 nucleotides agree with TRBD1. After removal of 3 bases from V and 4 bases from J, the junction contained 6 bases not matched to a gene. The CDR3 length is 15 residues. Germline assignment: CDR1 SGHDN and CDR2 FVKESK. This CDR3 is CASSHRDSVYNEQFF. The CDR3 DNA sequence: TGTGCCAGCAGCCACCGGGACAGCGTTTACAATGAGCAGTTCTTC.

This clone was counted once. V is TRBV5-4 and J is TRBJ2-2; possible D gene TRBD1, 5 bases. The CDR3 is 16 amino acids. V lost 1 base and J lost 0, with 10 bases in between. Per the germline V gene, CDR1 is SGHNT and CDR2 is YYREEE (reference sequence). Here the CDR3 reads CASSLYGAANTGELFF. For the CDR3, the DNA is TGTGCCAGCAGCTTGTATGGGGCAGCGAACACCGGGGAGCTGTTTTTT.

This clone has a handful of counts. The chain carries TRBV30 and TRBJ2-2, with 10 bases lining up with TRBD1. The CDR3 extends over 16 amino acids. After removal of 3 bases from V and 6 bases from J, the junction contained 10 bases not matched to a gene. Germline V gene sequence: CDR1 GTSNPN, CDR2 SVGIG (reference sequence). The CDR3 loop is CAWRQDRGVVAGELFF. CDR3 DNA sequence: TGTGCCTGGAGACAGGACAGGGGGGTGGTTGCCGGGGAGCTGTTTTTT.

The V and J genes are TRBV5-1 and TRBJ1-1; maybe TRBD1 (5 bases). CDR3 length equals 13 residues. Germline V gene sequence: CDR1 SGHRS, CDR2 YFSETQ. Trimming cost V 4 bases and J 1 base, with 8 bases left between them. CDR3 DNA: TGCGCCAGCAGCGGACATTCGAACACTGAAGCTTTCTTT. Protein sequence: CASSGHSNTEAFF.

This clone was counted between two and nine times. The chain has TRBV27 and TRBJ2-3, with TRBD1 matching over 7 bases. The CDR3 sequence is 16 residues long. The germline CDR1 and CDR2 sequences are MNHEY and SMNVEV (reference sequence). J gave up 0 bases and V 1 base, and 4 bases lay outside the gene matches. This chain's CDR3 is CASSLLTGPSTDTQYF. The CDR3 DNA sequence: TGTGCCAGCAGTTTATTGACAGGGCCTAGCACAGATACGCAGTATTTT.

V gene TRBV6-2 or TRBV6-3 combines with J gene TRBJ2-7, with 11 bases that match TRBD2. From germline, CDR1 is MNHEY and CDR2 SVGEGT. V shed 5 bases, J shed 2 bases, and the junction held 5 bases outside the gene matches. This CDR3 contains 15 residues. The CDR3, as DNA: TGTGCCAGCAGTATGCTAGCGGGAGGAACCTACGAGCAGTACTTC. It codes for CASSMLAGGTYEQYF.

This sequence joins TRBV6-5 and TRBJ1-2; D is unclear. CDR3 length: 14 amino acids. Trimming took 7 bases from V and 6 from J, leaving 18 bases between them. The germline V gene has CDR1 MNHEY and CDR2 SVGAGI. CDR3 coding DNA: TGTGCCAGCACGGTACACAGTACCGCCGATGGCTACACCTTC. It codes for CASTVHSTADGYTF.

This clone was seen only once. V usage is TRBV28 and J usage is TRBJ2-7, with 12 bases lining up with TRBD1. The germline CDR1 and CDR2 sequences are MDHEN and SYDVKM. Trimming took 5 bases from V and 6 from J; bases not matched to a gene: 8. There are 15 residues in the CDR3. CDR3 residues: CASSPSRDRGREQYF. In DNA, the CDR3 is TGTGCCAGCAGTCCCAGCCGGGACAGGGGGCGCGAGCAGTACTTC.